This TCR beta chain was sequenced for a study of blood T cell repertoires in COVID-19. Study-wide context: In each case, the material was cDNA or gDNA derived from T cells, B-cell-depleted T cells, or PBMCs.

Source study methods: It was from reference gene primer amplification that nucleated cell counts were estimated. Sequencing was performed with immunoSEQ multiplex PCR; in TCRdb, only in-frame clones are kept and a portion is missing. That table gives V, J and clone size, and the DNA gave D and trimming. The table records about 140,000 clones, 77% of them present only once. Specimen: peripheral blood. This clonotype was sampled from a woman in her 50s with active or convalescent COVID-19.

CDR3 sequence: CASSPTRGSGRAGNIQYF. DNA for the CDR3: TGTGCCAGCAGTCCGACAAGGGGGAGCGGGAGGGCTGGGAACATTCAGTACTTC. The chain uses TRBV6-6 and TRBJ2-4; 10 bases line up with TRBD2. Trimming removed 5 bases from V and 7 bases from J; junction bases left unmatched: 17. CDR3 size: 18 residues. CDR1 is MNHNY, CDR2 SVGAGI, per germline (reference sequence).